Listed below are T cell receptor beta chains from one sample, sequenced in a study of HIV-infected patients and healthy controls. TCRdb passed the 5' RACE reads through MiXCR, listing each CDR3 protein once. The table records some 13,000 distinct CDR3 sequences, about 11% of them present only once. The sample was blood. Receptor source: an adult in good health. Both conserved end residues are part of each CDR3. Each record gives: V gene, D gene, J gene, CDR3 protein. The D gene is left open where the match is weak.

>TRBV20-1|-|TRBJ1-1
CSARMRTEAFF
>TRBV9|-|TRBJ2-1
CASSGPFTGIGNNEQFF
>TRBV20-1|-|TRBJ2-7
CSAWLGGVGGEQYF
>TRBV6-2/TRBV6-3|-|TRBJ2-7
CASNLDSSYEQYF
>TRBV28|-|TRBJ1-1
CASSPWKPTRGADTEAFF
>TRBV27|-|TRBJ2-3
CASSLMPTDTQYF
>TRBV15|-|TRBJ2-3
CATSREPGIRTDTQYF
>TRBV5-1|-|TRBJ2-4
CASSLGAGAAKNIQYF
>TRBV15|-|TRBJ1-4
CATSNGGTNEKLFF
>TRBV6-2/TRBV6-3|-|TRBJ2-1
CASSSAETGLVRNEQFF
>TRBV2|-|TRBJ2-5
CASSRRGRDDTQYF
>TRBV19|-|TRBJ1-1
CASSIGPRDLRTEAFF
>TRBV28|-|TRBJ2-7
CASSLGQGPYEQYF
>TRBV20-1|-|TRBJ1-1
CSARGGGGRMNTEAFF
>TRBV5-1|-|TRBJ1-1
CASRGTQNTEAFF
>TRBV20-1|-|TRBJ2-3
CSARPSALSTDTQYF
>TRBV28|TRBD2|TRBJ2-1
CASSTASGNVNEQFF
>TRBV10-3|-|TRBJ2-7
CAISESVLGYEQYF
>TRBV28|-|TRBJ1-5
CASSLRQVRQPQHF
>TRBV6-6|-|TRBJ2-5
CASSSRDFQETQYF
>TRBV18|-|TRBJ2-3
CASSLLPADTQYF
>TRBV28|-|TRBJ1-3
CASSSGQHSAGNTIYF
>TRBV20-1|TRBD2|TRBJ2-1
CSARDLSGRAEVEQFF
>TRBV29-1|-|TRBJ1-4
CRLMGPNEKLFF
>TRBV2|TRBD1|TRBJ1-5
CASTGTGGGQPQHF
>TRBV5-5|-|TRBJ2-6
CASSPATPTQGTGANVLTF
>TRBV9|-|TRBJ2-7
CASSVVTFQPAIGYF
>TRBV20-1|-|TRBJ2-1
CSASPPTSSYNEQFF
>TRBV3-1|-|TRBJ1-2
CASSQGTPGYTF
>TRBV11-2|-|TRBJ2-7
CASSPRRYEQYF
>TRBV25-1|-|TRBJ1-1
CASSAFLNTEAFF
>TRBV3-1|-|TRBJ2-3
CASSQDPGTRLGDTQYF
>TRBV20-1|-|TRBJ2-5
CSASPNPLGETQYF
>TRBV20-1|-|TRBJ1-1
CSAFREDLGRAEAFF
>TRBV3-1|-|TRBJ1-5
CASSTGTLNQPQHF
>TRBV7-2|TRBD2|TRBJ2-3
CASSLVLPGGGSWYTQYF
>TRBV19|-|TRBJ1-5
CASSIVRGFEGQPQHF
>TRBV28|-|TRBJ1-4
CASSFPSLRGGKLFF
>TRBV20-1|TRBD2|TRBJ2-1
CSARPLAGGGVGNSYNEQFF
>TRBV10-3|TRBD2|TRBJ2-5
CAISGSGGHQETQYF
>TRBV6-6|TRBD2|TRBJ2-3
CASSQLAGQGNTQYF
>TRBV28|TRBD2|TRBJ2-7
CASSPGGVDYEQYF
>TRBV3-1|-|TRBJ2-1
CASSQDRRTGNQVF
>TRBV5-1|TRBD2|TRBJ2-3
CASSLDGRDTQYF
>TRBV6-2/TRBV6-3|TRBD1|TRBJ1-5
CASSYPPGQGLNQPQHF